What follows describes a single T cell receptor (beta chain). Profiling relied on immunoSEQ multiplex PCR, and the TCRdb table lists in-frame clones only, not all of them. This table holds around 180,000 clones, roughly 85% found once. These data come from a study of blood T cell repertoires in COVID-19. The source material was peripheral blood. The sequence derives from a human donor with active or convalescent COVID-19. The donor label of this sample is uncertain.

CDR3 DNA: TGTGCCAGCAGTTTCGCCGGGACAGGGTTTCAGCCCCAGCATTTT. As protein: CASSFAGTGFQPQHF. This rearrangement joins TRBV28 to TRBJ1-5; 9 positions agree with TRBD1. V was pared by 3 bases and J by 6 bases, with 6 bases of the junction left unmatched. CDR1 and CDR2 from the germline V gene are MDHEN and SYDVKM. The CDR3 length is 15 residues.